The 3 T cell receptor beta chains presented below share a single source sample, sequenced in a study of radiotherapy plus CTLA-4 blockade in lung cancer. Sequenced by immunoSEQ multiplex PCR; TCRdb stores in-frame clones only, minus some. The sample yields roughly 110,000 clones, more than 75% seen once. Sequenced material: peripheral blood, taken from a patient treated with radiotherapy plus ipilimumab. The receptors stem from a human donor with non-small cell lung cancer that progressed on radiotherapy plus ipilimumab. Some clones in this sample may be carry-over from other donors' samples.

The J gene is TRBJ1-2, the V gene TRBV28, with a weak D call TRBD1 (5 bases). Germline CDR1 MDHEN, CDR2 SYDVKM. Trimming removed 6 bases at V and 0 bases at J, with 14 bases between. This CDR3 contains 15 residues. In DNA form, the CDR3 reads TGTGCCAGCAGGCCCCCGGGGCCTACTAACTATGGCTACACCTTC. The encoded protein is CASRPPGPTNYGYTF.

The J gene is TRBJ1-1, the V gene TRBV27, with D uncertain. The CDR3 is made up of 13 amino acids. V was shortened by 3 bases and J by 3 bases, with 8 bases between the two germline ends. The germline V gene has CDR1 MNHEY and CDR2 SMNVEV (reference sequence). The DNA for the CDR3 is TGTGCCAGCAGTTTCAACGGGGACACTGAAGCTTTCTTT. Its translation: CASSFNGDTEAFF.

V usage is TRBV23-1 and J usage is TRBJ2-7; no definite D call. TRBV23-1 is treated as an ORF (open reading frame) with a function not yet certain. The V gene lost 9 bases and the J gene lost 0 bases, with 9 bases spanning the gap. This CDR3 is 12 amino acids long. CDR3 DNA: TGCGCCAGTTTTATTCACTCCTACGAGCAGTACTTC. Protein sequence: CASFIHSYEQYF.